One sample yielded the 18 T cell receptor beta chains listed below, sequenced in a study of human T cells and chemical hapten exposure. One entry per CDR3 protein results from TCRdb running MiXCR on the RACE reads. This table holds 40,000 or so distinct CDR3 sequences, 8.5% to 10% found once. Time point here: patch test 2, 6 weeks after DPC sensitization. Indicated treatment: therapeutic diphenylcyclopropenone sensitization with weekly scalp DPC. Extraction of total RNA was performed on unfractionated whole blood. The material was whole blood, obtained in connection with sensitization to the hapten diphenylcyclopropenone (DPC). These receptors all come from a woman aged 25 to 39 with alopecia areata. Some clones in this sample may be carry-over from other donors' samples.

There are many counts of this clonotype. The CDR3 nucleotides are TGTGCCAGCAGCTTAAGTGGGGGGTTCACCGGGGAGCTGTTTTTT. Protein: CASSLSGGFTGELFF. The V and J genes are TRBV7-6 and TRBJ2-2; D is perhaps TRBD2 (6 bases). From germline, CDR1 is SGHVS and CDR2 FNYEAQ. The CDR3 covers 15 residues. V lost 2 bases and J lost 4, with 11 bases in between.

Many counts were recorded for this clonotype. The chain uses TRBV6-6 and TRBJ2-1; 9 bases map to TRBD1. V shed 5 bases and J 7 bases; nucleotides not matched to a gene: 3. The germline V gene encodes CDR1 MNHNY and CDR2 SVGAGI (reference sequence). CDR3 length equals 13 residues. CDR3 loop: CASSTDRGNEQFF. DNA for the CDR3: TGTGCCAGCAGTACAGACAGGGGGAATGAGCAGTTCTTC.

At least ten counts were recorded for this clonotype. The chain combines TRBV12-5 with TRBJ2-1; the match to TRBD1 covers 7 bases. V lost 3 bases to trimming and J lost 9 bases; unmatched junction nucleotides: 8. CDR1 is LGHNT, CDR2 FRNRAP, per germline. This CDR3 comprises 14 residues. The CDR3 reads CASGFAQGVSEQFF. CDR3 DNA: TGTGCTAGTGGTTTCGCCCAGGGGGTTAGTGAGCAGTTCTTC.

This chain uses TRBV5-5 with TRBJ2-7; D remains unclear. CDR1 and CDR2 (germline): SGHKS, YYEKEE (reference sequence). CDR3 length: 15 residues. Deletions cut 1 base from V and 4 bases from J, with 15 bases between. The CDR3, as DNA: TGTGCCAGCAGCTTGATCCCAGAATCATCTTACGAGCAGTACTTC. Amino acids: CASSLIPESSYEQYF.

This clonotype was seen ten or more times. The V and J genes are TRBV6-2 or TRBV6-3 and TRBJ1-2, with D possibly being TRBD1 (5 bases). Trimming removed 6 bases at V and 2 bases at J, with 16 bases between. There are 15 residues in the CDR3. CDR1 MNHEY and CDR2 SVGEGT come from the germline V gene. CDR3 bases: TGTGCCAGCAGAACGCCGGGACGGATCAACTATGGCTACACCTTC. This encodes CASRTPGRINYGYTF.

The sample holds many counts of this clonotype. The CDR3 loop reads CASSHLGSGQEPQHF. DNA of the CDR3: TGTGCCAGCAGCCATCTCGGGTCAGGCCAAGAGCCCCAGCATTTT. The chain joins TRBV5-6 to TRBJ1-5; the D is unclear. Germline CDR1 is SGHDT and CDR2 is YYEEEE. The CDR3 loop spans 15 amino acids. V shed 4 bases and J shed 8 bases, with 19 bases lying between them.

This sequence joins TRBV5-1 and TRBJ2-7; TRBD1 is a possible D gene (7 bases). In germline, CDR1 is SGHRS, CDR2 YFSETQ. This CDR3 region has 14 residues. The germline V and J ends were trimmed by 1 base and 3 bases, with 11 bases remaining between them. The CDR3 bases are TGCGCCAGCAGCTTGCAGGGGGGCTACTACGAGCAGTACTTC. It yields the protein CASSLQGGYYEQYF.

The chain recombines TRBV7-9 with TRBJ1-4, with a possible D match to TRBD1 (5 bases). CDR3 length equals 16 residues. V was cut by 2 bases and J by 8 bases, with 18 bases left in between. Germline-derived CDR1 and CDR2 are SEHNR and FQNEAQ (reference sequence). CDR3 amino acids: CASSLSLTLRGEKLFF. CDR3 bases: TGTGCCAGCAGCTTAAGCTTAACTTTGAGGGGCGAAAAACTGTTTTTT.

This clonotype was detected ten times or more. The CDR3 loop is CASSHAASGASYEQYF. In DNA, the CDR3 is TGTGCCAGCAGTCACGCGGCGAGCGGGGCCTCCTACGAGCAGTACTTC. J is TRBJ2-7 and V is TRBV6-5; TRBD2 aligns across 7 bases. The CDR3 has 16 amino acids. Germline V gene data show CDR1 as MNHEY and CDR2 as SVGAGI. Trimming at V came to 5 bases and at J to 0 bases, leaving 10 bases not matched to a gene.

V usage is TRBV7-3 and J usage is TRBJ1-2, with D perhaps TRBD1 (5 bases). The CDR3 is 15 residues long. V lost 0 bases to trimming and J lost 6 bases, with 14 bases between them. Per the germline V gene, CDR1 is SGHTA and CDR2 is FQGTGA. For the CDR3, the DNA is TGTGCCAGCAGCTTAACAGGGGTGGTTATGGATGGCTACACCTTC. This translates into CASSLTGVVMDGYTF. Variable domain in full (rest from reference TRBV7-3 and TRBJ1-2): GAGVSQTPSNKVTEKGKYVELRCDPISGHTALYWYRQSLGQGPEFLIYFQGTGAADDSGLPNDRFFAVRPEGSVSTLKIQRTERGDSAVYLCASSLTGVVMDGYTFGSGTRLTVV.

This clonotype turned up a few times. J is TRBJ2-5 and V is TRBV2; either TRBD1 or TRBD2 may supply D (5 bases each). Germline V gene sequence: CDR1 SNHLY, CDR2 FYNNEI. With 6 bases removed from V and 2 bases from J, the gap between germline ends came to 16 bases. The CDR3 has 15 amino acids. CDR3 DNA sequence: TGTGCCAGCAGGAGGGTAGGGGCCCCACAAGAGACCCAGTACTTC. Its protein is CASRRVGAPQETQYF.

The rearrangement links TRBV7-3 to TRBJ2-1; 7 nucleotides align to TRBD1. The CDR3 sequence is 15 residues long. Per the germline V gene, CDR1 is SGHTA and CDR2 is FQGTGA. V was clipped by 4 bases and J by 7 bases; unmatched bases: 10. For the CDR3, the DNA is TGTGCCAGCAGCTCAGTGACAGGGTCGGTAAATGAGCAGTTCTTC. It yields the protein CASSSVTGSVNEQFF. Supplemented by reference TRBV7-3 and TRBJ2-1, the full variable domain reads GAGVSQTPSNKVTEKGKYVELRCDPISGHTALYWYRQSLGQGPEFLIYFQGTGAADDSGLPNDRFFAVRPEGSVSTLKIQRTERGDSAVYLCASSSVTGSVNEQFFGPGTRLTVL.

A word on this clonotype: Since no conserved phenylalanine or tryptophan closes the CDR3, a read error is the likely cause. V and J are TRBV5-4 and TRBJ2-3; possibly TRBD2 for D (6 bases). This CDR3 comprises 16 residues. The germline CDR1 and CDR2 sequences are SGHNT and YYREEE (reference sequence). Between the trimmed V and J ends, which lost 2 bases and 0 bases, there was a span of 13 bases. The CDR3 coding sequence is TGTGCCAGCAGCTTTAGGCGGCGGGGTAGCACAGATACGCAGTATCTT. The encoded protein is CASSFRRRGSTDTQYL.

In its sample, this clonotype was seen a few times. V is TRBV4-2 and J is TRBJ2-3, with 8 bases that match TRBD2. The CDR3 extends over 17 amino acids. V shed 0 bases, J shed 2 bases, and the junction held 7 bases outside the gene matches. Per the germline V gene, CDR1 is LGHNA and CDR2 is YNFKEQ. The CDR3 loop is CASSQDLGGGYTDTQYF. For the CDR3, the DNA is TGTGCCAGCAGCCAAGATTTGGGCGGGGGGTACACAGATACGCAGTATTTT.

The rearrangement links TRBV2 to TRBJ2-2; D is ambiguous. This CDR3 contains 15 residues. V lost 3 bases and J lost 1, with 9 bases in between. Germline V gene lookup returns CDR1 SNHLY and CDR2 FYNNEI. This CDR3 is CASSEEGMNTGELFF. As DNA, the CDR3 is TGTGCCAGCAGTGAGGAAGGAATGAACACCGGGGAGCTGTTTTTT.

This clonotype occurred many times. V and J are TRBV6-2 or TRBV6-3 and TRBJ2-7, with D perhaps matching TRBD1 or TRBD2 (6 bases each). Deletions cut 5 bases from V and 5 bases from J, with 7 bases between. The CDR3 covers 11 residues. Germline V gene data show CDR1 as MNHEY and CDR2 as SVGEGT. The CDR3 here is CASSRGDEQYF. DNA for the CDR3: TGTGCCAGCAGTAGGGGGGACGAGCAGTACTTC.

The rearrangement links TRBV6-5 to TRBJ2-2, with D possibly TRBD1 on 6 matching bases. Germline V CDR1 and CDR2: MNHEY, SVGAGI. Deletions cut 6 bases from V and 6 bases from J, with 14 bases between. The CDR3 length is 14 residues. The CDR3 sequence: CASSQQGQAGELFF. CDR3 DNA: TGTGCCAGCAGCCAACAGGGTCAGGCCGGGGAGCTGTTTTTT.

This clonotype was seen many times. The gene calls are TRBV7-3 and TRBJ2-2, with 8 bases lining up with TRBD1. Germline loops: CDR1 SGHTA, CDR2 FQGTGA. V lost 3 bases and J lost 1; bases outside the gene matches: 1. The CDR3 has 15 amino acids. CDR3 coding DNA: TGTGCCAGCAGCTTGGGGACAGGGAACACCGGGGAGCTGTTTTTT. Its protein product is CASSLGTGNTGELFF.